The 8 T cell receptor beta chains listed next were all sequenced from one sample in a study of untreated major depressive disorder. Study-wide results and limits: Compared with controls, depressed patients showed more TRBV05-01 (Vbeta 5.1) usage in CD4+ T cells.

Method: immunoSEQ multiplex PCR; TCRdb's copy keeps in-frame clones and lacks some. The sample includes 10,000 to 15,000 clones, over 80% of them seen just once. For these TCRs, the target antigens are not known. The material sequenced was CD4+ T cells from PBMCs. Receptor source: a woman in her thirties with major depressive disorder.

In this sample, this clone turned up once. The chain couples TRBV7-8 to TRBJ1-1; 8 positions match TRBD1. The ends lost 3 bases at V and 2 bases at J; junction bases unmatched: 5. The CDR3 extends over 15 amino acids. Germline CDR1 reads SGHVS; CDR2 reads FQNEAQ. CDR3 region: CASSLDRVRNTEAFF. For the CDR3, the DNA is TGTGCCAGCAGCTTGGACAGGGTGAGAAACACTGAAGCTTTCTTT.

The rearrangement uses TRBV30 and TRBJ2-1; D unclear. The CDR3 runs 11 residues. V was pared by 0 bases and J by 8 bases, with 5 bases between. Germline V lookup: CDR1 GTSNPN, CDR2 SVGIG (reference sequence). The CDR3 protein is CAWSVNYEQFF. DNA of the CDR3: TGTGCCTGGAGTGTTAACTATGAGCAGTTCTTC.

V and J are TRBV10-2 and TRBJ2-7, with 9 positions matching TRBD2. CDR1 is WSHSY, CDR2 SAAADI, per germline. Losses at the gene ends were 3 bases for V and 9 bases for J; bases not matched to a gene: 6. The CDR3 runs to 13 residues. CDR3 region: CASSDHGLALQYF. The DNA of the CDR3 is TGCGCCAGCAGTGACCATGGACTAGCGTTGCAGTACTTC.

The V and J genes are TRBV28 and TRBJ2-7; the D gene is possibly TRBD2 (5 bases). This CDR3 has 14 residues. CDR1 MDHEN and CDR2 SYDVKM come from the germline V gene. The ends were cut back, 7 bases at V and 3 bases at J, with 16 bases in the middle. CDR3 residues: CASTSVRGFYEQYF. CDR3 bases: TGTGCCAGCACTTCAGTTCGGGGTTTCTACGAGCAGTACTTC.

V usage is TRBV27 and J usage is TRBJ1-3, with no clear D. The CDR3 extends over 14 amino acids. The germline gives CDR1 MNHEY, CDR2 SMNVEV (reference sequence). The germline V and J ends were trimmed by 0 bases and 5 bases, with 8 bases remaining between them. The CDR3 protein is CASSLSAGRNTIYF. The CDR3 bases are TGTGCCAGCAGTTTATCGGCAGGACGAAACACCATATATTTT.

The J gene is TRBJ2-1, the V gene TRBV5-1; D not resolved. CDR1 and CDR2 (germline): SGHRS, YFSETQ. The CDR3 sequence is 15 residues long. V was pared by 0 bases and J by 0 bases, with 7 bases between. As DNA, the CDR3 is TGCGCCAGCAGCTTGGAACGTCCCTCCTACAATGAGCAGTTCTTC. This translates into CASSLERPSYNEQFF.

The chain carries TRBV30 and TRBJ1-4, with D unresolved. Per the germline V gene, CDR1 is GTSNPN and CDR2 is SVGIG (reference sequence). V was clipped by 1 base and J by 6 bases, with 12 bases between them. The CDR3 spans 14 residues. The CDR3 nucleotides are TGTGCCTGGAGTGATGATGGGGTTCATGAAAAACTGTTTTTT. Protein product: CAWSDDGVHEKLFF.

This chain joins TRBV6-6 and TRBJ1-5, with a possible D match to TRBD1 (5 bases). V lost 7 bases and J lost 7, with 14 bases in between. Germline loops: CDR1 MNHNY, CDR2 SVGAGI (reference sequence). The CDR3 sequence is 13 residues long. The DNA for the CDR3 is TGTGCCAGCATCGGGACCTTCGGCCAGCCCCAGCATTTT. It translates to CASIGTFGQPQHF.